One sample yielded the 9 T cell receptor beta chains listed below, sequenced in a study of identical twins. TCRdb recomputed calls from the 5' RACE reads with MiXCR, one row per CDR3 protein. This sample has around 500,000 distinct CDR3 sequences, with 14% found just once. The sample also formed part of further work on yellow fever vaccine responses in identical twins.

The source material was CD4+ T cells sorted from blood. The source of these receptors is a woman younger than 30 in good health.

V gene TRBV27 combines with J gene TRBJ1-6; perhaps TRBD1 as D (6 bases). The CDR3 extends over 14 amino acids. Per germline, CDR1 MNHEY and CDR2 SMNVEV (reference sequence). Trimming cost V 2 bases and J 6 bases, with 8 bases left between them. CDR3 sequence: CASSLTRGNSPLHF. Written as DNA, the CDR3 is TGTGCCAGCAGTTTAACCAGGGGTAATTCACCCCTCCACTTT.

This clonotype was seen a handful of times. The chain has TRBV6-5 and TRBJ1-4; 12 bases align to TRBD1. After removal of 2 bases from V and 11 bases from J, the junction contained 3 bases not matched to a gene. The CDR3 has 14 amino acids. Germline CDR1 reads MNHEY; CDR2 reads SVGAGI. CDR3 amino acids: CASSYRDRGLKLFF. In DNA, the CDR3 is TGTGCCAGCAGTTACCGGGACAGGGGGCTGAAACTGTTTTTT.

The rearrangement uses TRBV7-2 and TRBJ2-7; D may be TRBD1 (5 bases). The CDR3 is 14 residues long. Trimming took 1 base from V and 5 from J, leaving 12 bases between them. Germline V gene sequence: CDR1 SGHTA, CDR2 FQGNSA. DNA of the CDR3: TGTGCCAGCAGCTTAGGGGGCAGGGAACACGAGCAGTACTTC. It encodes CASSLGGREHEQYF.

This chain uses TRBV2 with TRBJ1-6; 7 bases map to TRBD1. The CDR3 covers 16 residues. J lost 10 bases, V lost 5 bases, and 14 bases had no gene match. CDR1 is SNHLY, CDR2 FYNNEI, per germline. The CDR3 bases are TGTGCCAGCAGTAAGCGACAGGGTTCGGGAAACTCACCCCTCCACTTT. It specifies CASSKRQGSGNSPLHF.

V usage is TRBV18 and J usage is TRBJ2-1; D uncertain. Trimming cost V 0 bases and J 3 bases, with 3 bases left between them. Germline V gene lookup returns CDR1 KGHSH and CDR2 LQKENI. The CDR3 has 13 amino acids. The CDR3 coding sequence is TGTGCCAGCTCACCACCGCTCTACAATGAGCAGTTCTTC. Translated: CASSPPLYNEQFF.

Only a few counts were recorded for this clonotype. The chain links TRBV20-1 to TRBJ2-7; D tentatively fits TRBD1 or TRBD2 (5 bases each). V lost 3 bases, J lost 0 bases, and 15 bases lay in between. The CDR3 has 15 amino acids. Per the germline V gene, CDR1 is DFQATT and CDR2 is SNEGSKA (reference sequence). The CDR3 sequence: CSARNQGRHSYEQYF. The CDR3 bases are TGCAGTGCTAGGAACCAGGGACGGCACTCCTACGAGCAGTACTTC.

The chain joins TRBV29-1 to TRBJ2-7; 9 nucleotides match TRBD2. V lost 3 bases and J lost 4; bases outside the gene matches: 7. Germline assignment: CDR1 SQVTM and CDR2 ANQGSEA. The CDR3 is 14 amino acids. Here the CDR3 DNA reads TGCAGCGTTGAGGGGCGGGGGGGCCGGTACGAGCAGTACTTC. Encoded protein: CSVEGRGGRYEQYF.

Of note for this clonotype: At one end, the junction sequence differs from germline, possibly due to a read error. This chain links TRBV5-1 with TRBJ2-5; the match to TRBD2 covers 13 bases. The CDR3 runs to 18 residues. Per the germline V gene, CDR1 is SGHRS and CDR2 is YFSETQ. As DNA, the CDR3 is TGCGCCAGCAGGTTGGGACTAGCGGGGCGAAGGGGCCAAGAGACCCAGTACTTC. This sequence encodes CASRLGLAGRRGQETQYF.

The V gene is TRBV20-1, the J gene TRBJ2-5, with 11 bases identical to TRBD1. Germline V CDR1 and CDR2: DFQATT, SNEGSKA (reference sequence). Losses at the gene ends were 4 bases for V and 4 bases for J; bases not matched to a gene: 5. The CDR3 extends over 14 amino acids. This CDR3 is CSAMGQGGRETQYF. The CDR3 region has the DNA TGCAGTGCTATGGGACAGGGGGGCAGAGAGACCCAGTACTTC.